These 21 T cell receptor beta chains share one sample of origin, sequenced in a study of CD8 T cells in ankylosing spondylitis. TCRdb independently ran MiXCR on the 5' RACE reads; one entry per CDR3 protein. Of some 130,000 distinct CDR3 sequences listed, about 7.3% were seen once; the top ten hold roughly 12%. The sequenced material came from blood, either unsorted or a sorted T cell fraction (not recorded which). The origin of the receptors is a female donor with ankylosing spondylitis or in good health (not recorded which).

This clonotype was seen many times. This chain connects TRBV5-5 to TRBJ2-1, with D perhaps assigned TRBD1 or TRBD2 (5 bases each). Germline CDR1 is SGHKS and CDR2 is YYEKEE (reference sequence). V lost 3 bases to trimming and J lost 4 bases, with 14 bases between them. The CDR3 spans 15 residues. The CDR3 region has the DNA TGTGCCAGCAGCTCGGGGCCTGGAGATTACAATGAGCAGTTCTTC. This translates into CASSSGPGDYNEQFF. The full variable domain, rest sourced from reference TRBV5-5 and TRBJ2-1, is DAGVTQSPTHLIKTRGQQVTLRCSPISGHKSVSWYQQVLGQGPQFIFQYYEKEERGRGNFPDRFSARQFPNYSSELNVNALLLGDSALYLCASSSGPGDYNEQFFGPGTRLTVL.

This rearrangement joins TRBV6-5 to TRBJ1-3; D uncertain. V was clipped by 8 bases and J by 0 bases, with 17 bases between them. The length of the CDR3 is 16 residues. Germline-derived CDR1 and CDR2 are MNHEY and SVGAGI. The CDR3 sequence: CASGYNSFSSGNTIYF. The CDR3, as DNA: TGTGCCAGCGGCTACAACAGCTTCTCCTCTGGAAACACCATATATTTT.

This clonotype was recorded many times. The chain carries TRBV28 and TRBJ2-7; 7 bases line up with TRBD2. The CDR3 has 15 residues. After removal of 5 bases from V and 4 bases from J, the junction contained 11 bases not matched to a gene. In germline, CDR1 is MDHEN, CDR2 SYDVKM. The CDR3 DNA is TGTGCCAGCAGTAATATGGGGGGGGGGATGTACGAGCAGTACTTC. This encodes CASSNMGGGMYEQYF.

This clonotype was found many times. This chain joins TRBV12-3 or TRBV12-4 and TRBJ1-1, with unresolved D. Trimming stripped 4 bases from V and 4 bases from J, with 13 bases between. This CDR3 is built from 14 residues. Here the CDR3 DNA reads TGTGCCAGCAGTTCTCGTTACAGAGGCACTGAAGCTTTCTTT. Translating it yields CASSSRYRGTEAFF.

This clonotype was observed many times. The CDR3: CASSQDGSLADTEAFF. CDR3 nucleotide sequence: TGCGCCAGCAGCCAAGACGGTTCGCTGGCGGACACTGAAGCTTTCTTT. The V call is TRBV4-1, the J call TRBJ1-1; D remains ambiguous. The CDR3 contains 16 residues. Trimming cost V 0 bases and J 3 bases, with 14 bases left between them. CDR1 and CDR2 from the germline V gene are MGHRA and YSYEKL.

This clonotype has ten or more counts. V is TRBV7-8 and J is TRBJ1-2, with D unresolved. Deletions cut 0 bases from V and 0 bases from J, with 8 bases between. The germline V gene has CDR1 SGHVS and CDR2 FQNEAQ. The CDR3 has 15 residues. The CDR3 DNA is TGTGCCAGCAGCTTAGCGATTGCGACTAACTATGGCTACACCTTC. Amino acids: CASSLAIATNYGYTF.

The sample holds many counts of this clonotype. V gene TRBV2 combines with J gene TRBJ1-5; the D gene is possibly TRBD1 (5 bases). The CDR3 is made up of 18 amino acids. Germline CDR1 is SNHLY and CDR2 is FYNNEI. V lost 3 bases and J 1 base, leaving 19 bases between the germline ends. This CDR3 is CASSDQQGSSVSNQPQHF. The CDR3 bases are TGTGCCAGCAGTGATCAGCAGGGTAGCTCAGTGAGCAATCAGCCCCAGCATTTT.

This clonotype occurred many times. The chain employs TRBV12-3 or TRBV12-4 and TRBJ2-7, with TRBD2 matching over 16 bases. J was trimmed by 0 bases and V by 3 bases; bases with no gene match: 5. The CDR3 is 18 residues long. CDR3 amino acids: CASSFAGTSGGGSYEQYF. The CDR3, as DNA: TGTGCCAGCAGTTTCGCCGGGACTAGCGGGGGGGGCTCCTACGAGCAGTACTTC.

In this sample, this clonotype turned up many times. The chain links TRBV7-9 to TRBJ2-7; no clear D gene. Trimming left V 4 bases short and J 4 bases short, with 17 bases between. This CDR3 has 15 residues. Looked up from germline, CDR1 is SEHNR and CDR2 is FQNEAQ (reference sequence). This chain's CDR3 is CASSSLRAASYEQYF. DNA for the CDR3: TGTGCCAGCAGCTCCCTTAGGGCAGCTTCATACGAGCAGTACTTC.

Many counts were recorded for this clonotype. This chain links TRBV6-5 with TRBJ2-7; D unresolved. The CDR3 totals 14 residues. Germline lookup yields CDR1 MNHEY and CDR2 SVGAGI. Trimming shortened V by 2 bases and J by 2 bases, and 10 bases separated the two germline ends. CDR3 residues: CASSYPGRTYEQYF. The CDR3 DNA sequence: TGTGCCAGCAGTTACCCGGGCAGGACCTACGAGCAGTACTTC.

This clonotype was seen many times. The V gene is TRBV20-1, the J gene TRBJ1-1; D call uncertain. This CDR3 has 12 residues. Trimming took 3 bases from V and 0 from J, leaving 5 bases between them. Germline CDR1 reads DFQATT; CDR2 reads SNEGSKA (reference sequence). CDR3 nucleotide sequence: TGCAGTGCTAGTTTCCTGAACACTGAAGCTTTCTTT. This gives the protein CSASFLNTEAFF.

This clonotype has just a few counts. This sequence joins TRBV7-3 and TRBJ2-2; TRBD2 aligns across 10 bases. CDR1 is SGHTA, CDR2 FQGTGA, per germline. Unmatched junction bases numbered 11, after V lost 5 bases and J lost 2 bases. The CDR3 contains 18 residues. The CDR3 spells CASSPHLAGAINTGELFF. The CDR3 DNA follows: TGTGCCAGCAGCCCCCACCTAGCGGGGGCGATAAACACCGGGGAGCTGTTTTTT.

This clonotype was observed at least ten times. The rearrangement links TRBV6-1 to TRBJ1-5; tentatively, D is TRBD1 (5 bases). This CDR3 region has 15 residues. The germline CDR1 and CDR2 sequences are MNHNS and SASEGT. Trimming shortened V by 1 base and J by 7 bases, and 14 bases separated the two germline ends. This chain's CDR3 is CASSEVTGNDQPQHF. In nucleotides, the CDR3 is TGTGCCAGCAGTGAAGTTACAGGAAACGACCAGCCCCAGCATTTT.

This clonotype was detected ten times or more. This chain connects TRBV20-1 to TRBJ2-3, with D tentatively TRBD1 (7 bases). The CDR3 runs 16 residues. CDR1 DFQATT and CDR2 SNEGSKA come from the germline V gene (reference sequence). Between the trimmed V and J ends, which lost 0 bases and 5 bases, there was a span of 18 bases. The CDR3 nucleotides read TGCAGTGCTAGAGATTCCGGTCAGGGGGGAGGAGATACGCAGTATTTT. It codes for CSARDSGQGGGDTQYF.

This clonotype has at least ten counts. This sequence joins TRBV29-1 and TRBJ1-4; 7 nucleotides agree with TRBD1. This CDR3 has 13 amino acids. The V and J ends lost 7 bases and 4 bases, in that order; junction bases with no gene match: 6. CDR1 and CDR2 from the germline V gene are SQVTM and ANQGSEA. In DNA form, the CDR3 reads TGCAGCGCCCGGACAGGCAATAATGAAAAACTGTTTTTT. It is translated as CSARTGNNEKLFF. Together with reference TRBV29-1 and TRBJ1-4, the CDR3 gives the full variable domain: SAVISQKPSRDICQRGTSLTIQCQVDSQVTMMFWYRQQPGQSLTLIATANQGSEATYESGFVIDKFPISRPNLTFSTLTVSNMSPEDSSIYLCSARTGNNEKLFFGSGTQLSVL.

This clonotype was found many times. In nucleotides, the CDR3 is TGCGCCAGCAATCAATTACCAGGGGACACTGAAGCTTTCTTT. It yields the protein CASNQLPGDTEAFF. This chain links TRBV5-1 with TRBJ1-1; D perhaps matches TRBD1 (6 bases). This CDR3 is 14 amino acids long. Germline values: CDR1 SGHRS, CDR2 YFSETQ. The germline V and J ends were trimmed by 6 bases and 3 bases, with 15 bases remaining between them.

This clonotype was counted many times. The V gene is TRBV3-1, the J gene TRBJ2-3, with 7 bases aligning to TRBD1. The germline V gene has CDR1 LGHDT and CDR2 YNNKEL (reference sequence). The CDR3 runs 14 residues. V lost 7 bases and J lost 2; bases outside the gene matches: 6. The CDR3 bases are TGTGCCAGCAACGACAGGGATACCACAGATACGCAGTATTTT. It is translated as CASNDRDTTDTQYF.

This clonotype has ten or more counts. V is TRBV5-1 and J is TRBJ2-7; D is perhaps TRBD1 (6 bases). Germline V gene sequence: CDR1 SGHRS, CDR2 YFSETQ. The CDR3 length is 15 residues. V lost 1 base and J 2 bases, leaving 13 bases between the germline ends. CDR3 in DNA: TGCGCCAGCAGCTTGTACCTGAGGGGGACCTACGAGCAGTACTTC. Translation: CASSLYLRGTYEQYF.

This clonotype was observed at least ten times. This chain joins TRBV12-3 or TRBV12-4 and TRBJ2-5; TRBD2 agrees at 10 bases. After removal of 0 bases from V and 4 bases from J, the junction contained 2 bases not matched to a gene. CDR3 length: 15 residues. The CDR3 is CASSLASGGLETQYF. The CDR3 bases are TGTGCCAGCAGTTTAGCTAGCGGGGGGTTAGAGACCCAGTACTTC.

Concerning this clonotype: A much more abundant neighbour one base away suggests this may be a read error. The gene calls are TRBV6-2 or TRBV6-3 and TRBJ2-5; D is possibly TRBD2 (6 bases). V lost 4 bases to trimming and J lost 3 bases, with 21 bases between them. This CDR3 is built from 17 residues. CDR1 is MNHEY and CDR2 is SVGEGT in the germline V gene. As DNA, the CDR3 is TGTGCCAGCAGTTGCCCTCGTATCGGGCTAGCGAAAGAGACCCAGTACTTC. Amino acids: CASSCPRIGLAKETQYF.

This clonotype was counted at least ten times. The chain recombines TRBV24-1 with TRBJ2-2; 7 nucleotides match TRBD2. The CDR3 loop spans 14 amino acids. With 5 bases clipped from V and 5 bases from J, the junction kept 4 bases outside the gene matches. Per germline, CDR1 KGHDR and CDR2 SFDVKD. CDR3 region: CATSGSAGTGELFF. For the CDR3, the DNA is TGTGCCACCAGTGGGTCAGCGGGGACCGGGGAGCTGTTTTTT.